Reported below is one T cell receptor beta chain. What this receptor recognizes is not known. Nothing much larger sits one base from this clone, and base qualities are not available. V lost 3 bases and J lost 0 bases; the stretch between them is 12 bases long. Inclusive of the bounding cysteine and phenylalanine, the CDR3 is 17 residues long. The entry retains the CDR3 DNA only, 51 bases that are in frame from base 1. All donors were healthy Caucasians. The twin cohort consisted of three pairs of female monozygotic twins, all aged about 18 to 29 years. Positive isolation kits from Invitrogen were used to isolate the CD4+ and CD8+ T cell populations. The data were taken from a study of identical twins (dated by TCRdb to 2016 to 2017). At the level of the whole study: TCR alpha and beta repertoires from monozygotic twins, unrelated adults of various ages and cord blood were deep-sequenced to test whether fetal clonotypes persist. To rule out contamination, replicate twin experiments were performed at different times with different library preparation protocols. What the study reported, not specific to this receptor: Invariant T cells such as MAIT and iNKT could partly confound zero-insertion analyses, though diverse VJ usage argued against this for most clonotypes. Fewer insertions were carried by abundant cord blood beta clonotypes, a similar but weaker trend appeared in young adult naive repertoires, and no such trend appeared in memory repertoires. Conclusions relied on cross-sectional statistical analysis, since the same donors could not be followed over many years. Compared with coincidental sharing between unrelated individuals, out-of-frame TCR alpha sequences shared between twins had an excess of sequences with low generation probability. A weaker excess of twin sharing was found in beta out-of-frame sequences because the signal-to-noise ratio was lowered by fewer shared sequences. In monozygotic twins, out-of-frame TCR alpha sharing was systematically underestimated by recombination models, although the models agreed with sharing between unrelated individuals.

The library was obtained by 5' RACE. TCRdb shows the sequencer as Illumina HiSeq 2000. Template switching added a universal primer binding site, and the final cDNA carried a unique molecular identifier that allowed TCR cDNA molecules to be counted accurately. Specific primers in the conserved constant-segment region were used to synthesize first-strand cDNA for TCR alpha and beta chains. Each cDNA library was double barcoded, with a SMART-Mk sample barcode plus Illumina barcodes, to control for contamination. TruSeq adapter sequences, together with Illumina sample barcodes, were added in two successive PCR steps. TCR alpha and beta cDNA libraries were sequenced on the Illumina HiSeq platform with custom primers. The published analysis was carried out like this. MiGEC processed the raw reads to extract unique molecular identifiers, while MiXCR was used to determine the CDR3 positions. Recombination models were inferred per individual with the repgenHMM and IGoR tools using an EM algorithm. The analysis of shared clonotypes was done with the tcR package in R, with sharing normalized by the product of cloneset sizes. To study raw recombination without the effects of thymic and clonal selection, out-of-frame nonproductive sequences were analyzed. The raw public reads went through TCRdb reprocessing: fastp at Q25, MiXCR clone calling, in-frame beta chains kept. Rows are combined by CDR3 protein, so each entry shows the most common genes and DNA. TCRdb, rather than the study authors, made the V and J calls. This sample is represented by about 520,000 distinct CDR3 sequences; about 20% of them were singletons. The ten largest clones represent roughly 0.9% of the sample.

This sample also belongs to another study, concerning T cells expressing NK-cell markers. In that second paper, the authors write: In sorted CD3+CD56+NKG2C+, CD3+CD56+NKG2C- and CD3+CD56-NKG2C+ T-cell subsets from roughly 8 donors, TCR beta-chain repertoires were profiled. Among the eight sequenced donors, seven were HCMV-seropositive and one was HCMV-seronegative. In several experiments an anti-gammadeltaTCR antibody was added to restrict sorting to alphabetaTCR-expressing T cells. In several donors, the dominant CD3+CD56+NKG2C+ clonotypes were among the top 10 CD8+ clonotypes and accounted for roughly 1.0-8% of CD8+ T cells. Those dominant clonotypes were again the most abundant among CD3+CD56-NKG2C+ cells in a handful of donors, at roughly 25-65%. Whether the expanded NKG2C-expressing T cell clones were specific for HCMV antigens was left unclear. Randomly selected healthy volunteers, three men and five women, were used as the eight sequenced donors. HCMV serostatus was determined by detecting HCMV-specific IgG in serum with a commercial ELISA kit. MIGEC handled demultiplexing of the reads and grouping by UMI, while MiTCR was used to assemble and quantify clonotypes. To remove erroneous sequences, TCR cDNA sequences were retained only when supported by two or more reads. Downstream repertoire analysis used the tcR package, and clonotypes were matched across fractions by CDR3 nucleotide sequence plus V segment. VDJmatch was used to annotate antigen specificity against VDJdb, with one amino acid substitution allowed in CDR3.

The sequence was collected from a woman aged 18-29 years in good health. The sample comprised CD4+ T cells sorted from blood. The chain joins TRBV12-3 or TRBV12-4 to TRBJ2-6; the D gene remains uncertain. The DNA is TGTGCCAGCAGTTTTTTTGGAGTTCTCTCTGGGGCCAACGTCCTGACTTTC. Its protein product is CASSFFGVLSGANVLTF.